Listed below are T cell receptor beta chains from one sample, sequenced in a study of cytomegalovirus exposure and HLA in healthy donors. The assay was immunoSEQ multiplex PCR, and TCRdb's table has in-frame clones only and misses some. Of 140,000 to 150,000 clones in the sample, about 79% were seen once. What was sequenced was PBMCs. The origin of the receptors is a woman between 25 and 40 years old in good health and CMV-seronegative. CDR3s include the opening cysteine and the closing phenylalanine or tryptophan. D genes are given only for firm matches. The listing skips clone size in some rows; elsewhere it reads once, few, many or a size class.

j_call v_call clone_size d_call cdr3_length cdr3_aa cdr3_nt
TRBJ1-1 TRBV2 - - 13 CASRGDSGTEAFF TGTGCCAGCAGGGGGGACTCGGGCACTGAAGCTTTCTTT
TRBJ1-2 TRBV5-6 - - 11 CASSSRGGYTF TGTGCCAGCAGCTCCCGGGGTGGCTACACCTTC
TRBJ2-1 TRBV4-1 - - 17 CASSQPLSGSLYNEQFF TGCGCCAGCAGCCAACCCCTCAGCGGAAGCCTCTACAATGAGCAGTTCTTC
TRBJ1-1 TRBV4-1 few TRBD1 15 CASSRRDRDYTEAFF TGCGCCAGCAGCCGAAGGGACAGGGATTACACTGAAGCTTTCTTT
TRBJ2-2 TRBV30 - - 12 CACKGGPGELFF TGTGCCTGTAAAGGGGGTCCCGGGGAGCTGTTTTTT
TRBJ1-3 TRBV6-5 - - 12 CASSRDTNTIYF TGTGCCAGCAGTCGGGATACGAACACCATATATTTT
TRBJ2-1 TRBV23-1 - TRBD1 15 CASSPTPRGHNEQFF TGCGCCAGCAGTCCCACCCCAAGGGGGCACAATGAGCAGTTCTTC
TRBJ2-3 TRBV7-2 once TRBD1 15 CASSLAGQGANTQYF TGTGCCAGCAGCTTAGCGGGACAGGGGGCGAATACGCAGTATTTT
TRBJ2-3 TRBV7-2 - - 13 CASGSRGTDTQYF TGTGCCAGCGGATCGCGGGGTACAGATACGCAGTATTTT
TRBJ1-5 TRBV5-4 - - 15 CASSLTPGVDQPQHF TGTGCCAGCAGCTTGACCCCCGGGGTGGATCAGCCCCAGCATTTT
TRBJ2-4 TRBV27 - - 15 CASSHTPTGWNIQYF TGTGCCAGCAGCCATACCCCGACAGGATGGAACATTCAGTACTTC
TRBJ1-5 TRBV7-3 - - 20 CASSTQRQLPSPYSNQPQHF TGTGCCAGCAGCACTCAACGACAGCTCCCCTCCCCGTATAGCAATCAGCCCCAGCATTTT
TRBJ1-2 TRBV14 - - 16 CASSHYQEQGIYGYTF TGTGCCAGCAGCCATTATCAGGAACAGGGTATCTATGGCTACACCTTC
TRBJ2-1 TRBV7-3 - TRBD2 16 CASSPWASGSYNEQFF TGTGCCAGCAGCCCCTGGGCTAGCGGATCCTACAATGAGCAGTTCTTC
TRBJ1-2 TRBV5-6 - TRBD1 14 CASSLPGGAYGYTF TGTGCCAGCAGCTTGCCAGGGGGCGCGTATGGCTACACCTTC
TRBJ1-1 TRBV2 - - 14 CASSGLLSGTEAFF TGTGCCAGCAGTGGGTTACTATCGGGGACTGAAGCTTTCTTT
TRBJ2-6 TRBV9 - - 15 CASNQGGAGANVLTF TGTGCCAGCAATCAGGGTGGCGCTGGGGCCAACGTCCTGACTTTC
TRBJ1-1 TRBV29-1 few - 15 CSVGGRGGEEEKAFF TGCAGCGTTGGGGGTAGGGGGGGCGAGGAGGAGAAAGCTTTCTTT
TRBJ1-3 TRBV4-1 - - 13 CASSQERSNTIYF TGCGCCAGCAGCCAAGAGAGGTCAAACACCATATATTTT
TRBJ2-2 TRBV6-5 - - 13 CASQAGVTGELFF TGTGCCAGCCAGGCAGGGGTGACCGGGGAGCTGTTTTTT
TRBJ2-1 TRBV5-1 - - 14 CASSLGDPGNEQFF TGCGCCAGCAGCTTGGGTGACCCCGGGAATGAGCAGTTCTTC
TRBJ1-2 TRBV30 - - 13 CAWSQKGEGGYTF TGTGCCTGGAGTCAAAAGGGTGAGGGTGGCTACACCTTC
TRBJ1-6 TRBV5-4 few - 14 CASSREGNNSPLHF TGTGCCAGCAGCCGGGAAGGCAATAATTCACCCCTCCACTTT
TRBJ2-7 TRBV7-2 few TRBD2 12 CASRGRGYEQYF TGTGCCAGCCGGGGGAGGGGCTACGAGCAGTACTTC
TRBJ1-2 TRBV2 - - 14 CASSEGRWLDGYTF TGTGCCAGCAGTGAAGGCAGGTGGCTGGATGGCTACACCTTC
TRBJ2-2 TRBV7-3 few - 17 CASSLPVARDIVGELFF TGTGCCAGCAGCTTACCCGTAGCCCGGGACATAGTTGGGGAGCTGTTTTTT
TRBJ2-7 TRBV5-6 - - 14 CASSFGRFSYEQYF TGTGCCAGCAGCTTTGGCAGGTTCTCCTACGAGCAGTACTTC
TRBJ2-1 TRBV5-1 - TRBD2 15 CASSLVAGPYNEQFF TGCGCCAGCAGCTTGGTAGCGGGGCCCTACAATGAGCAGTTCTTC
TRBJ1-1 TRBV10-3 - TRBD1 15 CAIKDLGDSNTEAFF TGTGCCATCAAAGACTTGGGGGACAGTAACACTGAAGCTTTCTTT
TRBJ2-1 TRBV7-9 - - 14 CASSFPRKGDEQFF TGTGCCAGCAGCTTCCCCCGGAAGGGGGATGAGCAGTTCTTC
TRBJ1-5 TRBV5-8 - - 13 CASSWAEGQPQHF TGTGCCAGCAGCTGGGCAGAGGGTCAGCCCCAGCATTTT
TRBJ2-7 TRBV5-1 - - 14 CASSLEASTGEQYF TGCGCCAGCAGCTTGGAGGCATCTACAGGCGAGCAGTACTTC
TRBJ2-2 TRBV6-1 - TRBD1 15 CASSVGQGYTGELFF TGTGCCAGCAGTGTTGGACAGGGCTATACCGGGGAGCTGTTTTTT
TRBJ2-1 TRBV29-1 - TRBD2 15 CSVRGGGSSYNEQFF TGCAGCGTCCGGGGCGGGGGGAGCTCCTACAATGAGCAGTTCTTC
TRBJ2-7 TRBV6-6 - TRBD2 13 CASSGTTSYEQYF TGTGCCAGCAGTGGGACTACCTCCTACGAGCAGTACTTC
TRBJ1-1 TRBV5-1 - - 15 CASSFGGGLNTEAFF TGCGCCAGCAGCTTCGGGGGGGGCTTGAACACTGAAGCTTTCTTT
TRBJ2-2 TRBV5-6 - TRBD2 16 CASSLRIAGYTGELFF TGTGCCAGCAGCTTGCGCATAGCGGGGTACACCGGGGAGCTGTTTTTT
TRBJ1-5 TRBV18 - - 14 CASSTGTPDQPQHF TGTGCCAGCTCAACCGGGACACCAGATCAGCCCCAGCATTTT